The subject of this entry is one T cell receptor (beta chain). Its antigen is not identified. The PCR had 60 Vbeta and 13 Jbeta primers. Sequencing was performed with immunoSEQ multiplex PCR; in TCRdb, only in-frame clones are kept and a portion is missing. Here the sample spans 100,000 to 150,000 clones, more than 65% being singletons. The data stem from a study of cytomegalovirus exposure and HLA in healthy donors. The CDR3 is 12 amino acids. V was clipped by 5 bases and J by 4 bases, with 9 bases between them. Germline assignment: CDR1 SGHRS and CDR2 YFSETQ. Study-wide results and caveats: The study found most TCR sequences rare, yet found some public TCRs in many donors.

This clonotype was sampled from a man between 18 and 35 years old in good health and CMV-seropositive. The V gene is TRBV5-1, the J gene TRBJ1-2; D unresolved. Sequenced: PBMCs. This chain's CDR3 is CASSEGTYGYTF. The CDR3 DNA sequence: TGCGCCAGCAGTGAGGGAACCTATGGCTACACCTTC.